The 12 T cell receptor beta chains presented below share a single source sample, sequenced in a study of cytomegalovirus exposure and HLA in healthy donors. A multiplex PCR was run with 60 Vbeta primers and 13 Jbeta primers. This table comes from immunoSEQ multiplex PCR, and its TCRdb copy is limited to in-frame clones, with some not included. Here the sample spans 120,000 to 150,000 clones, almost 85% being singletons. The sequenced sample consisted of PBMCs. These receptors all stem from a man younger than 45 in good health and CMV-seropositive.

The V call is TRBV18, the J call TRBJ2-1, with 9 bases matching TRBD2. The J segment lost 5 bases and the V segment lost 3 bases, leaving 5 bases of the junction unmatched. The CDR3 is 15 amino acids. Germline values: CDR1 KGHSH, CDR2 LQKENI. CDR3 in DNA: TGTGCCAGCTCACCTAAACTAGCGGGCAACAATGAGCAGTTCTTC. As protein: CASSPKLAGNNEQFF.

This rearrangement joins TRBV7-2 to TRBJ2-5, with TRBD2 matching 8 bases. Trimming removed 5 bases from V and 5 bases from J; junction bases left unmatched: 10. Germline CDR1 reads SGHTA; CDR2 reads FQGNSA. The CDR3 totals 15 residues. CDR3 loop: CASSRQTSESETQYF. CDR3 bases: TGTGCCAGCAGCCGACAGACTAGCGAGTCGGAGACCCAGTACTTC.

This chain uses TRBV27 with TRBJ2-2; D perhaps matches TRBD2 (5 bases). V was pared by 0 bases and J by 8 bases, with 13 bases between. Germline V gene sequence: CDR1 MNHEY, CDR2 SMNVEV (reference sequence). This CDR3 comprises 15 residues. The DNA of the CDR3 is TGTGCCAGCAGTTTATCGTACGGGGTTGAGGGGGAGCTGTTTTTT. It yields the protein CASSLSYGVEGELFF.

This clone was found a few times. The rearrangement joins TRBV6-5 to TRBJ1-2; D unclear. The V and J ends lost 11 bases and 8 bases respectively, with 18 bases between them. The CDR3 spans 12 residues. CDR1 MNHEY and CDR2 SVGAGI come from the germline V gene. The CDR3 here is CASWRGSEGYTF. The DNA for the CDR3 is TGTGCCTCCTGGAGAGGGTCGGAGGGCTACACCTTC.

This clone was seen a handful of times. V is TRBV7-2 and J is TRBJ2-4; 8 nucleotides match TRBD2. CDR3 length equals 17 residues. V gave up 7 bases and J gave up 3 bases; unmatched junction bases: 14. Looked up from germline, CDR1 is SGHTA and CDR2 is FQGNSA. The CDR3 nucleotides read TGTGCCAGCACCGCGCCCTTAGCGGGGCGATACAAAAACATTCAGTACTTC. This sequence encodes CASTAPLAGRYKNIQYF.

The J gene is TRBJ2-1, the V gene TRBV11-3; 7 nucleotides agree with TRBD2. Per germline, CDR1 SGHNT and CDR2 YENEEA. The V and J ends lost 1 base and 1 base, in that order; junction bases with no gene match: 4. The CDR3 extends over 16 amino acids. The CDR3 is CASSLGGGKSYNEQFF. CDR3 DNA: TGTGCCAGCAGCTTAGGGGGGGGGAAGTCCTACAATGAGCAGTTCTTC.

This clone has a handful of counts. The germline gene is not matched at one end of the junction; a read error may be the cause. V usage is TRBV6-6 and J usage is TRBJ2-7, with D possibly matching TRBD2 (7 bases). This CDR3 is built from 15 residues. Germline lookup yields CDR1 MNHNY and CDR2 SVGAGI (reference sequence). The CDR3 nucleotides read TGTGCCAGCAGTAACTCAGGGGAGGGCTCCTACGAGCAGTACTTC. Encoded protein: CASSNSGEGSYEQYF.

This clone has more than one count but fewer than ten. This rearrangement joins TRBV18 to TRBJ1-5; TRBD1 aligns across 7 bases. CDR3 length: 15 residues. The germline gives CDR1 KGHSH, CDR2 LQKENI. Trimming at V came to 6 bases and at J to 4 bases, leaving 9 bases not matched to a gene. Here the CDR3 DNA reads TGTGCCAGCTCCCCGGACAGGAATGTTAATCAGCCCCAGCATTTT. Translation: CASSPDRNVNQPQHF.

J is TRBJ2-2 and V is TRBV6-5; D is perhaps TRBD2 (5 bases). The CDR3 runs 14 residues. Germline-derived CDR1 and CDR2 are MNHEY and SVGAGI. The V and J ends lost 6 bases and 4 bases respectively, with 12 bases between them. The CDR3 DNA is TGTGCCAGCAGCCGGCGGGCGAGCACCGGGGAGCTGTTTTTT. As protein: CASSRRASTGELFF.

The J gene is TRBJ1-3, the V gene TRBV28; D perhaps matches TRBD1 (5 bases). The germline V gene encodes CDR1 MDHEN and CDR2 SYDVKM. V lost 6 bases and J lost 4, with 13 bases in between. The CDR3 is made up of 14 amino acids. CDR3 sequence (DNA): TGTGCCAGCAGCTCCCCTCCAGGGGGAAACACCATATATTTT. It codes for CASSSPPGGNTIYF.

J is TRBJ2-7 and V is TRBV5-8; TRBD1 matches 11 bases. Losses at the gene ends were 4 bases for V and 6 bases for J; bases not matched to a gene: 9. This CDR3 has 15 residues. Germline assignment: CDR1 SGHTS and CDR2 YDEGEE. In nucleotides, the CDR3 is TGTGCCAGCAGCACAGCAGGGACAGGGGGGTTCGAGCAGTACTTC. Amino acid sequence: CASSTAGTGGFEQYF.

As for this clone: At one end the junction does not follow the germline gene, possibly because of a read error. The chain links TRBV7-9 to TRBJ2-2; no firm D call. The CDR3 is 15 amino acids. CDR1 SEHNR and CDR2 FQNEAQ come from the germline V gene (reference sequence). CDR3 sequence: CSSSHESGNTGELFF. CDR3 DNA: TGTTCCAGCAGCCACGAGTCCGGGAACACCGGGGAGCTGTTTTTT.